The next 19 T cell receptor beta chains were all read from a single sample in a study of T cell changes during pregnancy in multiple sclerosis. Sequencing was performed with immunoSEQ multiplex PCR; in TCRdb, only in-frame clones are kept and a portion is missing. Of tens of thousands of clones in the sample, 80% to 90% are singletons; the top ten hold approximately 0.58%. The input for sequencing was CD4+ T cells from peripheral blood mononuclear cells, taken in the first trimester of pregnancy. These receptors all stem from a female donor with multiple sclerosis, enrolled in a pregnancy study.

The V gene is TRBV19, the J gene TRBJ2-7; 7 bases match TRBD2. The ends lost 5 bases at V and 3 bases at J; junction bases unmatched: 13. Germline CDR1 and CDR2: LNHDA and SQIVND (reference sequence). The CDR3 has 16 residues. CDR3 sequence reads: CASSPTVGGSVYEQYF. Written as DNA, the CDR3 is TGTGCCAGTAGTCCAACGGTGGGCGGGAGCGTCTACGAGCAGTACTTC.

This chain uses TRBV7-2 with TRBJ2-5; 13 bases are shared with TRBD2. The CDR3 extends over 17 amino acids. The V gene's germline CDR1 is SGHTA and CDR2 FQGNSA. Trimming at V came to 1 base and at J to 7 bases, leaving 9 bases not matched to a gene. The CDR3 region is CASSLEGTSGEAGTQYF. In DNA form, the CDR3 reads TGTGCCAGCAGCTTAGAGGGGACTAGCGGGGAAGCGGGGACCCAGTACTTC.

The chain has TRBV10-3 and TRBJ1-2; D not certain. The V end lost 6 bases, the J end lost 4 bases, and 15 bases lay between the germline ends. Germline V gives CDR1 ENHRY, CDR2 SYGVKD. The CDR3 extends over 14 amino acids. In DNA form, the CDR3 reads TGTGCCATCAGGTCAACGGACGGGAGCTATGGCTACACCTTC. Its translation is CAIRSTDGSYGYTF.

The chain recombines TRBV2 with TRBJ1-5; tentative D call: TRBD1 (6 bases). The length of the CDR3 is 13 residues. Germline-derived CDR1 and CDR2 are SNHLY and FYNNEI. V was cut by 7 bases and J by 6 bases, with 13 bases left in between. For the CDR3, the DNA is TGTGCCAGCATGGCAGGGACAAGTCAGCCCCAGCATTTT. As protein: CASMAGTSQPQHF.

The V call is TRBV2, the J call TRBJ2-3; 14 nucleotides match TRBD2. V lost 8 bases and J lost 3; bases outside the gene matches: 7. Germline V gene sequence: CDR1 SNHLY, CDR2 FYNNEI. This CDR3 has 16 amino acids. CDR3: CASRGLAGARTDTQYF. The CDR3 DNA is TGTGCCAGCCGGGGACTAGCGGGAGCCCGTACAGATACGCAGTATTTT.

The V call is TRBV14, the J call TRBJ1-2; D unresolved. Deletions cut 2 bases from V and 1 base from J, with 11 bases between. Germline loops: CDR1 SGHDN, CDR2 FVKESK. The CDR3 runs 15 residues. This chain's CDR3 is CASSQRNRGNYGYTF. As DNA, the CDR3 is TGTGCCAGCAGCCAACGAAATCGGGGTAACTATGGCTACACCTTC.

This chain uses TRBV27 with TRBJ2-7; 11 bases fit TRBD1. This CDR3 has 15 amino acids. The V segment lost 7 bases and the J segment 6 bases; nucleotides outside the gene matches: 11. Germline V lookup: CDR1 MNHEY, CDR2 SMNVEV (reference sequence). Here the CDR3 reads CASTHLGQGAGEQYF. The CDR3 nucleotides are TGTGCCAGCACCCATCTAGGACAGGGGGCAGGCGAGCAGTACTTC.

The genes are TRBV5-3 and TRBJ2-3, with D possibly TRBD2 on 7 matching bases. TRBV5-3 is an ORF for which the function is uncertain. Trimming removed 2 bases from V and 2 bases from J, with 27 bases in between. This CDR3 is 20 amino acids long. The CDR3 here is CARSFYVTVRRGAHTDTQYF. CDR3 nucleotides: TGTGCCAGAAGCTTCTATGTAACTGTGAGACGGGGGGCCCACACAGATACGCAGTATTTT.

The genes are TRBV6-1 and TRBJ2-7; the match to TRBD2 covers 7 bases. CDR1 and CDR2 (germline): MNHNS, SASEGT. The CDR3 totals 15 residues. Trimming took 6 bases from V and 6 from J; bases not matched to a gene: 14. The CDR3 protein is CASSQKGGPSFEQYF. CDR3 nucleotides: TGTGCCAGCAGCCAGAAGGGAGGGCCCTCTTTCGAGCAGTACTTC.

The V gene is TRBV11-1, the J gene TRBJ1-6, with 8 bases identical to TRBD1. The V segment lost 6 bases and the J segment 4 bases; nucleotides outside the gene matches: 2. Germline CDR1 and CDR2: SGHAT and FQDESV (reference sequence). The CDR3 has 14 amino acids. The CDR3 DNA follows: TGTGCCAGCAGAAGGACAGGGTATAATTCACCCCTCCACTTT. This gives the protein CASRRTGYNSPLHF.

The chain employs TRBV19 and TRBJ2-1; TRBD2 matches 7 bases. J lost 7 bases, V lost 4 bases, and 4 bases had no gene match. CDR3 size: 13 residues. In germline, CDR1 is LNHDA, CDR2 SQIVND (reference sequence). CDR3 sequence: CASSKVAGNEQFF. CDR3 in DNA: TGTGCCAGTAGTAAGGTAGCGGGTAATGAGCAGTTCTTC.

The V gene is TRBV29-1, the J gene TRBJ1-4; D not certain. V was shortened by 7 bases and J by 8 bases, with 17 bases between the two germline ends. The CDR3 loop spans 13 amino acids. Germline V lookup: CDR1 SQVTM, CDR2 ANQGSEA. This CDR3 is CSASEGLGEKLFF. The DNA for the CDR3 is TGCAGCGCCTCGGAGGGCTTAGGCGAAAAACTGTTTTTT.

This clone appeared a single time. The chain is built from TRBV5-1 and TRBJ2-5; 9 positions agree with TRBD1. The CDR3 has 15 residues. V shed 4 bases and J 2 bases; nucleotides not matched to a gene: 6. Germline V gene lookup returns CDR1 SGHRS and CDR2 YFSETQ. This CDR3 reads CASSPGQGWQETQYF. In nucleotides, the CDR3 is TGCGCCAGCAGCCCTGGACAGGGGTGGCAAGAGACCCAGTACTTC.

V is TRBV15 and J is TRBJ2-1, with D perhaps matching TRBD2 (7 bases). Germline V CDR1 and CDR2: LNHNV, YYDKDF (reference sequence). The CDR3 runs to 18 residues. V shed 0 bases and J shed 4 bases, with 19 bases lying between them. The CDR3 DNA follows: TGTGCCACCAGCAGAGATTTGGGGGGGGGCCCACTTTACAATGAGCAGTTCTTC. It encodes CATSRDLGGGPLYNEQFF.

CDR3 coding DNA: TGTGCCAGCAGTGACATAGGACAGGGTGGAGAGACCCAGTACTTC. Its protein is CASSDIGQGGETQYF. The V call is TRBV2, the J call TRBJ2-5, with 8 bases lining up with TRBD1. V trimming: 3 bases; J trimming: 4 bases; junction bases outside the gene matches: 7. The CDR3 spans 15 residues. CDR1 and CDR2 (germline): SNHLY, FYNNEI.

The chain employs TRBV10-3 and TRBJ2-7; weak D call: TRBD1 (5 bases). From germline, CDR1 is ENHRY and CDR2 SYGVKD. The length of the CDR3 is 11 residues. V was pared by 3 bases and J by 6 bases, with 6 bases between. The CDR3 sequence: CAISEGVEQYF. The CDR3 DNA sequence: TGTGCCATCAGTGAAGGGGTCGAGCAGTACTTC.

The chain employs TRBV7-8 and TRBJ1-4; no clear D gene. Germline V gene lookup returns CDR1 SGHVS and CDR2 FQNEAQ. Trimming shortened V by 1 base and J by 3 bases, and 6 bases separated the two germline ends. The CDR3 is 14 amino acids. The CDR3: CASSLEYSNEKLFF. CDR3 sequence (DNA): TGTGCCAGCAGCTTAGAGTACTCTAATGAAAAACTGTTTTTT.

The chain joins TRBV15 to TRBJ2-7; 7 positions agree with TRBD1. J gave up 0 bases and V 3 bases, and 5 bases lay outside the gene matches. Germline CDR1 is LNHNV and CDR2 is YYDKDF (reference sequence). This CDR3 is built from 15 residues. CDR3 region: CATSRGTANSYEQYF. CDR3 coding DNA: TGTGCCACCAGCAGGGGGACAGCGAACTCCTACGAGCAGTACTTC.

The rearrangement links TRBV9 to TRBJ1-6; D gene unclear. There are 13 residues in the CDR3. The germline CDR1 and CDR2 sequences are SGDLS and YYNGEE. Trimming stripped 4 bases from V and 7 bases from J, with 9 bases between. The CDR3 DNA is TGTGCCAGCAGCTCCCGTCCCAATTCACCCCTCCACTTT. Its translation is CASSSRPNSPLHF.